A single T cell receptor (beta chain) is shown here with its context. The antigen is not known. PCR employed 60 Vbeta and 13 Jbeta primers. In the original workflow: As a later analysis found, there were approximately 80 million unique TCR beta chains, of which roughly 11 million were shared. Produced via immunoSEQ multiplex PCR; TCRdb's table is partial and in-frame only. Clonal size and the V and J genes are those of that table, whereas D and trimming came from the DNA. The sample consists of roughly 120,000 clones, about 80% of them appearing once. This entry belongs to a study of cytomegalovirus exposure and HLA in healthy donors. Whole-study results and caveats: What was likely a sequencing artifact was a cluster of highly shared sequence variants.

Germline assignment: CDR1 SGHNT and CDR2 YENEEA. Germline trimming cut 2 bases from V and 2 bases from J; bases unmatched to any gene: 1. The CDR3 is 15 amino acids. The source of this sequence is a young woman in good health and CMV-seropositive. Specimen: PBMCs. The chain combines TRBV11-3 with TRBJ2-7; 12 bases align to TRBD2. CDR3 region: CASSLRTSGAYEQYF. CDR3 in DNA: TGTGCCAGCAGCTTAAGGACTAGCGGGGCCTACGAGCAGTACTTC.